A selection of T cell receptor beta chains follows, all from one sample in a study of blood T cell repertoires in COVID-19. Method: immunoSEQ multiplex PCR; TCRdb's copy keeps in-frame clones and lacks some. The table has around 310,000 clones, 90% seen once. The source material was peripheral blood. These receptors were obtained from a woman in her forties with COVID-19, enrolled during active disease. Each CDR3 is given with its conserved first and last residue. D genes are given only for firm matches. Only part of the rows carry a size: once, few, many, or a class if the clone is expanded.

CDR3 protein	CDR3 DNA	J gene	V gene	clone size	D gene
CASSPVGRGEKLFF	TGTGCCAGCAGCCCGGTGGGCCGAGGGGAAAAACTGTTTTTT	TRBJ1-4	TRBV13	NA	NA
CASSQSRAAAEQFF	TGTGCCAGCAGTCAATCCAGGGCAGCCGCTGAGCAGTTCTTC	TRBJ2-1	TRBV6-2/TRBV6-3	NA	NA
CASSRSGQGIYEQYF	TGCGCCAGCAGCCGATCAGGACAGGGAATCTACGAGCAGTACTTC	TRBJ2-7	TRBV4-1	few	TRBD1
CASSPPGLDYGYTF	TGTGCCAGCAGCCCTCCGGGACTAGACTATGGCTACACCTTC	TRBJ1-2	TRBV2	NA	NA
CASSHRDRKNEQFF	TGTGCCAGCAGTCACCGGGACAGGAAGAATGAGCAGTTCTTC	TRBJ2-1	TRBV6-5	NA	TRBD1
CASSIGLAGGPFDEQYF	TGTGCCAGCAGTATCGGACTAGCGGGGGGGCCGTTCGACGAGCAGTACTTC	TRBJ2-7	TRBV27	NA	TRBD2
CASTPIQGVSGNTIYF	TGTGCCAGTACCCCGATACAGGGGGTTTCTGGAAACACCATATATTTT	TRBJ1-3	TRBV19	NA	TRBD1
CASTRGGGPRNEQFF	TGTGCCAGCACTCGGGGGGGAGGGCCTCGAAATGAGCAGTTCTTC	TRBJ2-1	TRBV28	NA	TRBD2
CASSLAYSNEQFF	TGCGCCAGCAGCTTGGCCTATAGCAATGAGCAGTTCTTC	TRBJ2-1	TRBV5-1	NA	NA
CASSLIPGQGSAEAFF	TGTGCCAGCAGCTTAATCCCGGGACAGGGCTCTGCTGAAGCTTTCTTT	TRBJ1-1	TRBV7-3	NA	TRBD1
CASSRTGSGEQFF	TGCGCCAGCAGTCGGACAGGCTCGGGTGAGCAGTTCTTC	TRBJ2-1	TRBV5-1	NA	TRBD1
CASSFDRVPYNEQFF	TGTGCCAGCAGCTTCGACAGGGTCCCGTACAATGAGCAGTTCTTC	TRBJ2-1	TRBV5-6	NA	TRBD1
CASSLRTSSLWTGELFF	TGTGCCAGCAGCCTTCGGACTAGCTCTTTATGGACCGGGGAGCTGTTTTTT	TRBJ2-2	TRBV5-8	NA	TRBD2
CASSLVGTGGESPLHF	TGCGCCAGCAGCTTGGTCGGGACAGGGGGCGAATCACCCCTCCACTTT	TRBJ1-6	TRBV5-1	NA	TRBD1
CASRPQGRGQGTGANVLTF	TGTGCCAGCAGACCCCAAGGAAGAGGACAGGGAACTGGGGCCAACGTCCTGACTTTC	TRBJ2-6	TRBV28	NA	TRBD1
CAWSGRGPQPQHF	TGTGCCTGGAGTGGCAGGGGGCCTCAGCCCCAGCATTTT	TRBJ1-5	TRBV30	NA	TRBD1
CASSSRQGASEKLFF	TGTGCCAGCAGCTCTCGACAGGGGGCAAGTGAAAAACTGTTTTTT	TRBJ1-4	TRBV7-2	NA	TRBD1
CASSPGQGSTDTQYF	TGTGCCAGCAGCCCGGGACAGGGTAGCACAGATACGCAGTATTTT	TRBJ2-3	TRBV11-3	NA	TRBD1
CASSRPNGAPEQYF	TGTGCCAGCAGCCGACCGAATGGGGCCCCCGAGCAGTACTTC	TRBJ2-7	TRBV28	NA	NA
CASSQVSGRANEQFF	TGCGCCAGCAGCCAAGTTAGCGGGAGGGCCAATGAGCAGTTCTTC	TRBJ2-1	TRBV4-1	NA	TRBD2
CASSRQGGGYNEQFF	TGTGCCAGCAGCCGACAGGGAGGTGGTTACAATGAGCAGTTCTTC	TRBJ2-1	TRBV3-1/TRBV3-2	NA	NA
CASSSRVAQTSKFF	TGTGCCAGCAGCTCGCGAGTTGCCCAAACTTCGAAGTTCTTC	TRBJ2-1	TRBV7-2	NA	NA
CAIRTDRDQAEAFF	TGTGCCATCAGGACAGACAGGGATCAGGCTGAAGCTTTCTTT	TRBJ1-1	TRBV10-3	NA	TRBD1
CASSQRTGATGSQYF	TGTGCCAGCAGCCAAAGGACAGGGGCTACAGGGTCTCAGTACTTC	TRBJ2-5	TRBV3-1/TRBV3-2	NA	TRBD1
CASSQVAQGGNTIYF	TGTGCCAGCAGCCAAGTCGCACAGGGTGGGAACACCATATATTTT	TRBJ1-3	TRBV4-2	few	NA
CASSLSGSITNYGYTF	TGTGCCAGCAGTTTATCGGGCTCAATCACTAACTATGGCTACACCTTC	TRBJ1-2	TRBV27	NA	NA